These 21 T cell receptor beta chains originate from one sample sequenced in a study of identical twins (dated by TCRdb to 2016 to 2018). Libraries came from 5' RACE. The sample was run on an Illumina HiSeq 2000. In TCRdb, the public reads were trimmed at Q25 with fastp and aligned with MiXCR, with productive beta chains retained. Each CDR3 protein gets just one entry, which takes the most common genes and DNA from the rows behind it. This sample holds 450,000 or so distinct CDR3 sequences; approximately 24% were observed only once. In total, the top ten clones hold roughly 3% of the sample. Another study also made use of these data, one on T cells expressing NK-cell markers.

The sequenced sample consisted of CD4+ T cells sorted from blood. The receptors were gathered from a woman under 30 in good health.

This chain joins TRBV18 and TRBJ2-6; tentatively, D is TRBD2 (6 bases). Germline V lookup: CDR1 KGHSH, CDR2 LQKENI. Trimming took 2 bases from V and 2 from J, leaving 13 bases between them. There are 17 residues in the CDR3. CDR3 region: CASSPSRGTAGANVLTF. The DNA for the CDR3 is TGTGCCAGCTCACCATCTCGGGGGACGGCTGGGGCCAACGTCCTGACTTTC. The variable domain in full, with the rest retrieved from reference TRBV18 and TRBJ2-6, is NAGVMQNPRHLVRRRGQEARLRCSPMKGHSHVYWYRQLPEEGLKFMVYLQKENIIDESGMPKERFSAEFPKEGPSILRIQQVVRGDSAAYFCASSPSRGTAGANVLTFGAGSRLTVL.

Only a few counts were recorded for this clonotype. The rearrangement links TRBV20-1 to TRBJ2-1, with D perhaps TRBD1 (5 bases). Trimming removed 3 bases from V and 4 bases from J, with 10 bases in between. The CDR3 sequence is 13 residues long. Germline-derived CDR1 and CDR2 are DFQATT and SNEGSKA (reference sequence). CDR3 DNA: TGCAGTGCTAGGTCGACAGATTACAATGAGCAGTTCTTC. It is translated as CSARSTDYNEQFF.

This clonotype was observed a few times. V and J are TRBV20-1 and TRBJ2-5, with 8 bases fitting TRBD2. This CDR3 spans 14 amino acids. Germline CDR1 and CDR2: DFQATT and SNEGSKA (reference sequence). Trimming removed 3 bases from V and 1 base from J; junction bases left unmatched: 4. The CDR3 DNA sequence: TGCAGTGCTAGTATAGGACTAGCCCAAGAGACCCAGTACTTC. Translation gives CSASIGLAQETQYF.

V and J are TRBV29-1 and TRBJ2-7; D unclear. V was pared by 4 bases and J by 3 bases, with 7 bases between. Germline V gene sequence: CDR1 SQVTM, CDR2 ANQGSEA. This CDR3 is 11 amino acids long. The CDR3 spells CSVAQNYEQYF. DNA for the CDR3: TGCAGCGTTGCGCAGAACTACGAGCAGTACTTC.

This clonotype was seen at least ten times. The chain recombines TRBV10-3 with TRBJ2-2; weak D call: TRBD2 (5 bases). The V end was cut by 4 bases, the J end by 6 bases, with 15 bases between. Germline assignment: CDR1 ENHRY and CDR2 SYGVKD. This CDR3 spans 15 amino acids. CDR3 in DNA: TGTGCCATCAGTGCATTCGGGAACGATCCCGGGGAGCTGTTTTTT. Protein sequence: CAISAFGNDPGELFF.

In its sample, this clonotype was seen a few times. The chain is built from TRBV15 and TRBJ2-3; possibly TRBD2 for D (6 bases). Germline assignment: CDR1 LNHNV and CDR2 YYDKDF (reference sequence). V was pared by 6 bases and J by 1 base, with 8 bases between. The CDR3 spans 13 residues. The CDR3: CATRTGGTDTQYF. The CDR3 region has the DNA TGTGCCACCAGGACGGGGGGCACAGATACGCAGTATTTT.

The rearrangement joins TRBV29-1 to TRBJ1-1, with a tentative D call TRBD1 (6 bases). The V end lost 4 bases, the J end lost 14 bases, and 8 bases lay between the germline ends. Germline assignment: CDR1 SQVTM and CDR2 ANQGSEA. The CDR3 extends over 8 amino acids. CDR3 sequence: CSVADRFF. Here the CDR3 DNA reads TGCAGCGTTGCCGACAGGTTCTTT. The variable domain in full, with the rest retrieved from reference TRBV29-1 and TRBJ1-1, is SAVISQKPSRDICQRGTSLTIQCQVDSQVTMMFWYRQQPGQSLTLIATANQGSEATYESGFVIDKFPISRPNLTFSTLTVSNMSPEDSSIYLCSVADRFFGQGTRLTVV.

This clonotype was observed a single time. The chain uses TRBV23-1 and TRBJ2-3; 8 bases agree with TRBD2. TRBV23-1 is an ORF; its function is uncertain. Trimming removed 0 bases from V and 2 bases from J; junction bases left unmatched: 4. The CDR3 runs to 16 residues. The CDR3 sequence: CASSQSRAGATDTQYF. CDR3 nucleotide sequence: TGCGCCAGCAGTCAATCCAGAGCGGGGGCCACAGATACGCAGTATTTT.

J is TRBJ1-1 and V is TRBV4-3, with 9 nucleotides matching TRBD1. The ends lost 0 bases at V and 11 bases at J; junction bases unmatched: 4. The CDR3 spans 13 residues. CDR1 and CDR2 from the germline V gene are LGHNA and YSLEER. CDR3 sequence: CASSQEQGAGAFF. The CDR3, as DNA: TGCGCCAGCAGCCAAGAACAGGGGGCAGGGGCTTTCTTT.

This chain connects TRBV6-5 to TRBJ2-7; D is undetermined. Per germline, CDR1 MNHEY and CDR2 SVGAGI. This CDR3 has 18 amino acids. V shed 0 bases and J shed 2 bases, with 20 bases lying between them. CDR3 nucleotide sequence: TGTGCCAGCAGTTACTCGATCGGCCAGGAGATGATCGCCTACGAGCAGTACTTC. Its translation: CASSYSIGQEMIAYEQYF.

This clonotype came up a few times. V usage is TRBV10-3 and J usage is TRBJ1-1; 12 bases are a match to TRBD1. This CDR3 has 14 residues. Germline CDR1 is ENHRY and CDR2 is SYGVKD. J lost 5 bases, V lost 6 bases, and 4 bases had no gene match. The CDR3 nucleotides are TGTGCCATCAGGGGACAGGGGGCGAGAACTGAAGCTTTCTTT. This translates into CAIRGQGARTEAFF.

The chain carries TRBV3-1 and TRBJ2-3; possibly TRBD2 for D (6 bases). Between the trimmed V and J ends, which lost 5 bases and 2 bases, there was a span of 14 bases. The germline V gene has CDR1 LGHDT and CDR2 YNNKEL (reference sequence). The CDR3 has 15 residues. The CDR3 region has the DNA TGTGCCAGCAGCAGTTGGGGACTGCCCACAGATACGCAGTATTTT. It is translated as CASSSWGLPTDTQYF.

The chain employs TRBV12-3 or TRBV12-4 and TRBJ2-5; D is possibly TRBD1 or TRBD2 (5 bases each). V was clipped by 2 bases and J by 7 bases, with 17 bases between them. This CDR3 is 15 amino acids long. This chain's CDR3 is CASSLLGAKEGTQYF. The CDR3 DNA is TGTGCCAGCAGTTTACTCGGGGCTAAAGAAGGGACCCAGTACTTC.

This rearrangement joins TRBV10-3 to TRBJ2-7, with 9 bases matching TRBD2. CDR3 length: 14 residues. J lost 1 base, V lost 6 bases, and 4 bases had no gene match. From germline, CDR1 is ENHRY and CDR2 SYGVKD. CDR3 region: CAISFSGRSYEQYF. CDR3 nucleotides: TGTGCCATCAGCTTTAGCGGGAGATCCTACGAGCAGTACTTC.

CDR3: CASSGLAGGNYNEQFF. The CDR3 DNA is TGTGCCAGCAGCGGACTAGCGGGAGGTAACTACAATGAGCAGTTCTTC. The J gene is TRBJ2-1, the V gene TRBV12-3 or TRBV12-4, with 14 nucleotides matching TRBD2. The J segment lost 3 bases and the V segment lost 6 bases, leaving 4 bases of the junction unmatched. CDR3 size: 16 residues.

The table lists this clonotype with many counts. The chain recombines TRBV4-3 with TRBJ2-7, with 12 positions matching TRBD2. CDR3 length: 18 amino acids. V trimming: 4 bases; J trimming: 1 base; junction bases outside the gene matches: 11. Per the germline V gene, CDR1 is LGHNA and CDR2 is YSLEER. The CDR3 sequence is CASSPQSLAGGTSYEQYF. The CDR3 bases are TGCGCCAGCAGCCCTCAGAGCCTAGCGGGAGGGACATCCTACGAGCAGTACTTC.

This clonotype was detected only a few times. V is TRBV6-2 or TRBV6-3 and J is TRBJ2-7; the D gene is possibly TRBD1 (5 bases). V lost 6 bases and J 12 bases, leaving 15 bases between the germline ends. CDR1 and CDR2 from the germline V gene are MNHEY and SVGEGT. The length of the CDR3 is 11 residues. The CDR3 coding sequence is TGTGCCAGCAGCACCCTGGTCAGGGCGTACTTC. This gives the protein CASSTLVRAYF.

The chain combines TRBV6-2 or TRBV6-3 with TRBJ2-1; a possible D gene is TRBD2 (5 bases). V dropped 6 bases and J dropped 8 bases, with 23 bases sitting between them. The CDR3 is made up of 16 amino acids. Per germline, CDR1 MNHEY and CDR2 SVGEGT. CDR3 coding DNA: TGTGCCAGCAGCGACCTCCTAGCTATGAGTCTGGATGAGCAGTTCTTC. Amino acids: CASSDLLAMSLDEQFF.

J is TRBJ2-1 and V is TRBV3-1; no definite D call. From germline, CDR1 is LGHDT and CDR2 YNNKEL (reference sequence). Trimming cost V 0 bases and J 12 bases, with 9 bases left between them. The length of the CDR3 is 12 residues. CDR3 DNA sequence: TGTGCCAGCAGCCAAGAGACGAGACGGCAGTTCTTC. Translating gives CASSQETRRQFF.

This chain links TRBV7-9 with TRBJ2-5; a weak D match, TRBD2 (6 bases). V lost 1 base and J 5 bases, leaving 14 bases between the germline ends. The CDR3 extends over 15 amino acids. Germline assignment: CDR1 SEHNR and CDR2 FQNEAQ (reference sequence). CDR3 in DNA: TGTGCCAGCAGCTTAGTGTCCGGGGGAGGTGAGACCCAGTACTTC. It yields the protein CASSLVSGGGETQYF.

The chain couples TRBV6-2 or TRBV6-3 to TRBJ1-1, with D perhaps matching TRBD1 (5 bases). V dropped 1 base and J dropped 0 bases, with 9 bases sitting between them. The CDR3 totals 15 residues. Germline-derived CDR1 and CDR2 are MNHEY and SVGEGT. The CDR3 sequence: CASSYFQGLNTEAFF. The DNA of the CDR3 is TGTGCCAGCAGTTACTTCCAGGGATTGAACACTGAAGCTTTCTTT.